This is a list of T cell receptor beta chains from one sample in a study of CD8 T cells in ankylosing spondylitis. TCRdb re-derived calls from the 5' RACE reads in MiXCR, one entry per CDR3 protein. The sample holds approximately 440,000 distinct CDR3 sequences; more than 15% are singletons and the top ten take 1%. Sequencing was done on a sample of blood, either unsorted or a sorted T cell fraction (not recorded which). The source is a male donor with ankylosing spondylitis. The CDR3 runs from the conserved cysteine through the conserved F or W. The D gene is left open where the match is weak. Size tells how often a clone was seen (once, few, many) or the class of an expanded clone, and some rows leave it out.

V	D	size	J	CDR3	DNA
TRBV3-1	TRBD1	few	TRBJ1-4	CASSPLGQKNEKLFF	TGTGCCAGCAGCCCCCTGGGACAGAAGAATGAAAAACTGTTTTTT
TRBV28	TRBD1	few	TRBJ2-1	CASNPDRVTYNEQFF	TGTGCCAGCAACCCGGACAGGGTCACCTACAATGAGCAGTTCTTC
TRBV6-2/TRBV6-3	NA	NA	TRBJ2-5	CASSGWIPGGHYQETQYF	TGTGCCAGCAGTGGATGGATCCCGGGCGGACACTACCAAGAGACCCAGTACTTC
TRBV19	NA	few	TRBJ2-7	CASARGREYEQYF	TGTGCCAGCGCCCGGGGGCGGGAGTACGAGCAGTACTTC
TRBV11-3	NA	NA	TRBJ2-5	CASSPPGSLAETQYF	TGTGCCAGCAGCCCACCCGGGAGTTTGGCAGAGACCCAGTACTTC
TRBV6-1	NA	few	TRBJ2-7	CASRPLTGNPYEQYF	TGTGCCAGCAGACCATTGACAGGTAACCCCTACGAGCAGTACTTC
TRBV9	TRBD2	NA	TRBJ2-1	CASSVASGYNEQFF	TGTGCCAGCTCTGTGGCTAGCGGCTACAATGAGCAGTTCTTC
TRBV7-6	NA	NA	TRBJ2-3	CASSTTGTDTQYF	TGTGCCAGCAGCACAACTGGGACAGATACGCAGTATTTT
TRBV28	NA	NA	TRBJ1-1	CASRLLGSAEAFF	TGTGCCAGCAGGCTTTTGGGTTCCGCTGAAGCTTTCTTT
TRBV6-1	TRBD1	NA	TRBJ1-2	CASSPQGAGNYGYTF	TGTGCCAGCAGTCCCCAGGGGGCGGGAAACTATGGCTACACCTTC
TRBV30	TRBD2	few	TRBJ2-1	CAWTKPGLAGGPLFF	TGTGCCTGGACCAAGCCGGGACTAGCGGGAGGGCCCCTTTTCTTC
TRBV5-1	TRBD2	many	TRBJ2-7	CASQLDSLAGEKQYF	TGCGCCAGCCAGCTTGACTCACTAGCGGGAGAGAAGCAGTACTTC
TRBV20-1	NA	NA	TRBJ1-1	CSARDQGRQAFF	TGCAGTGCTAGAGATCAGGGCAGACAGGCTTTCTTT
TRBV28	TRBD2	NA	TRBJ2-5	CASSRTSGGETQYF	TGTGCCAGCAGTCGAACTAGCGGGGGAGAGACCCAGTACTTC
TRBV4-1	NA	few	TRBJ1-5	CASSQDRSPNYSNQPQHF	TGCGCCAGCAGCCAAGATCGGTCACCGAATTATAGCAATCAGCCCCAGCATTTT
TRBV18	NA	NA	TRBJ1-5	CASSPAGYNQPQHF	TGTGCCAGCTCACCGGCGGGATACAATCAGCCCCAGCATTTT
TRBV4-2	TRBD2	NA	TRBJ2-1	CASSQEPFRAGDEQFF	TGTGCCAGCAGCCAAGAGCCTTTCAGAGCGGGAGATGAGCAGTTCTTC
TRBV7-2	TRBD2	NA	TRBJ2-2	CASSNPAGGRTGELFF	TGTGCCAGCAGCAACCCAGCGGGGGGGAGAACCGGGGAGCTGTTTTTT
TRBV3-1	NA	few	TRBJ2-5	CASSQGWETQYF	TGTGCCAGCAGCCAAGGATGGGAGACCCAGTACTTC
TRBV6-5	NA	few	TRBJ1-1	CASSYLEGGKAFF	TGTGCCAGCAGTTACTTGGAGGGGGGGAAGGCTTTCTTT
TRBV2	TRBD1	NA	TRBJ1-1	CASSERGGGFVYTEAFF	TGTGCCAGCAGTGAACGGGGAGGGGGCTTTGTTTACACTGAAGCTTTCTTT
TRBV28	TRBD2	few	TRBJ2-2	CASSSPPGGGEHTGELFF	TGTGCCAGCAGTTCCCCGCCCGGCGGGGGGGAACACACCGGGGAGCTGTTTTTT
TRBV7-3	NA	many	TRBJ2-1	CASSLAPSSYNEQFF	TGTGCCAGCAGCTTAGCACCTAGCTCCTACAATGAGCAGTTCTTC
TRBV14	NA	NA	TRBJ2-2	CASSQSMTYNTGELFF	TGTGCCAGCAGCCAATCGATGACATACAACACCGGGGAGCTGTTTTTT
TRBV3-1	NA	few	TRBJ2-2	CASSQRRRVGAGELFF	TGTGCCAGCAGCCAAAGAAGAAGGGTAGGGGCCGGGGAGCTGTTTTTT
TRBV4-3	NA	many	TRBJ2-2	CASSQYYEGRTGELFF	TGCGCCAGCAGCCAATACTATGAGGGTCGGACCGGGGAGCTGTTTTTT
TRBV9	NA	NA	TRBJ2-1	CASSSDTYNEQFF	TGTGCCAGCAGCTCGGACACATACAATGAGCAGTTCTTC
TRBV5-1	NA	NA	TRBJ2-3	CASLVSSGSTDTQYF	TGCGCCAGCCTGGTGTCCAGCGGGAGCACAGATACGCAGTATTTT
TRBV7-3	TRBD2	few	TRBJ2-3	CASSLISSGEDTDTQYF	TGTGCCAGCAGCTTAATCAGTAGCGGGGAGGACACAGATACGCAGTATTTT
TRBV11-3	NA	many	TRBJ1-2	CASSLGQTTTGYTF	TGTGCCAGCAGCTTAGGTCAGACCACAACTGGCTACACCTTC
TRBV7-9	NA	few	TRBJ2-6	CASSFPPSGGANVLTF	TGTGCCAGCAGCTTCCCTCCCTCGGGGGGGGCCAACGTCCTGACTTTC
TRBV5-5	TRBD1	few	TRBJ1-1	CASSSWDRGNTEAFF	TGTGCCAGCAGCTCGTGGGACAGGGGAAACACTGAAGCTTTCTTT
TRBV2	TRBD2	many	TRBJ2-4	CASSVTGTSRKNIQYF	TGTGCCAGCAGTGTCACCGGGACTAGCAGAAAAAACATTCAGTACTTC
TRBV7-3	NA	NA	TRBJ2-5	CASSPRGEYQETQYF	TGTGCCAGCAGCCCCAGGGGGGAATACCAAGAGACCCAGTACTTC
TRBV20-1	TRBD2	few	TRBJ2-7	CSASRGGLAGQSYEQYF	TGCAGTGCTAGTCGAGGCGGACTAGCGGGACAATCCTACGAGCAGTACTTC
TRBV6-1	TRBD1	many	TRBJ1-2	CASSERDRARSGGYTF	TGTGCCAGCAGTGAGAGGGACAGGGCAAGGTCTGGTGGCTACACCTTC
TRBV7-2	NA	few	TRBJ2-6	CASSFVYSGANVLTF	TGTGCCAGCAGCTTCGTTTACTCTGGGGCCAACGTCCTGACTTTC
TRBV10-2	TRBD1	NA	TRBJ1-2	CASSEGTTGAGPYGYTF	TGCGCCAGCAGTGAGGGGACAACAGGGGCGGGACCCTATGGCTACACCTTC
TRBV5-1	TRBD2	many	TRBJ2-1	CASSLELAGSYNEQFF	TGCGCCAGCAGCTTGGAACTAGCGGGGTCCTACAATGAGCAGTTCTTC
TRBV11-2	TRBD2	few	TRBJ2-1	CASSWLTMTSGSIHEQFF	TGTGCCAGCAGCTGGTTAACCATGACTAGCGGGAGTATACATGAGCAGTTCTTC
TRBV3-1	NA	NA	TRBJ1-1	CASSQAGRGAFF	TGTGCCAGCAGCCAGGCAGGGCGGGGAGCTTTCTTT
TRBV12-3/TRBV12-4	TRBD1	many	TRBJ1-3	CASSKQGRSGNTIYF	TGTGCCAGCAGTAAACAGGGGAGAAGTGGAAACACCATATATTTT
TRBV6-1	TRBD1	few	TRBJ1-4	CASSIGTAATNEKLFF	TGTGCCAGCAGTATCGGGACAGCTGCAACTAATGAAAAACTGTTTTTT
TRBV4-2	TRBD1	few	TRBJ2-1	CASSQDRRTGLGNEQFF	TGTGCCAGCAGCCAAGATCGAAGGACAGGGTTGGGCAATGAGCAGTTCTTC
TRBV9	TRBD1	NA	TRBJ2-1	CASSARTGTVEQFF	TGTGCCAGCAGCGCTCGGACAGGGACGGTTGAGCAGTTCTTC
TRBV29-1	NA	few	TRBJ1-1	CSVAEGGTEAFF	TGCAGCGTTGCCGAGGGGGGGACTGAAGCTTTCTTT
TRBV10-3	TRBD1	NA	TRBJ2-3	CAIRDRGGTDTQYF	TGTGCCATCAGGGACAGGGGGGGCACAGATACGCAGTATTTT
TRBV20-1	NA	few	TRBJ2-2	CSAPNHGAAGELFF	TGCAGTGCACCTAACCATGGGGCGGCCGGGGAGCTGTTTTTT
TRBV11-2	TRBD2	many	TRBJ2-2	CASSFVAGGTGELFF	TGTGCCAGCAGCTTTGTAGCGGGAGGGACCGGGGAGCTGTTTTTT
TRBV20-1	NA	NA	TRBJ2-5	CSAQRGDTVSQYF	TGCAGTGCCCAAAGGGGGGACACCGTCAGCCAGTACTTC
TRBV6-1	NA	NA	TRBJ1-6	CASSEWQANSPLHF	TGTGCCAGCAGTGAATGGCAGGCCAATTCACCCCTCCACTTT
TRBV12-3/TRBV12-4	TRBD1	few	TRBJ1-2	CASSTGDYGYTF	TGTGCCAGCAGTACAGGGGACTATGGCTACACCTTC